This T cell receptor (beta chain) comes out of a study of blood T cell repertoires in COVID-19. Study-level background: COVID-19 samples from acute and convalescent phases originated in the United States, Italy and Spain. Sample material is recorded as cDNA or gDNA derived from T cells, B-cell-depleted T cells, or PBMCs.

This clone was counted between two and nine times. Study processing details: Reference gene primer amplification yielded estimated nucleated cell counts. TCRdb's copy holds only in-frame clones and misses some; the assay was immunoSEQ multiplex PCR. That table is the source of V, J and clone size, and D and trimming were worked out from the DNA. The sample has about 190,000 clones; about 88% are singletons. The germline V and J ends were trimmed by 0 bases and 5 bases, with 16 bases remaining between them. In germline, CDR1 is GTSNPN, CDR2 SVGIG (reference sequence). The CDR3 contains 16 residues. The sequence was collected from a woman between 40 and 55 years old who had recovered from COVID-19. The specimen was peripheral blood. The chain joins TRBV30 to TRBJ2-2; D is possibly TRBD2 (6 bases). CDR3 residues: CAWSVVAVPGTGELFF. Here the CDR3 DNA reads TGTGCCTGGAGTGTTGTAGCGGTCCCGGGGACCGGGGAGCTGTTTTTT.